Listed below are T cell receptor beta chains from one sample, sequenced in a study of long-term antiretroviral therapy in people with HIV. Using immunoSEQ multiplex PCR, the repertoire was profiled, and TCRdb retains in-frame clones only, with some absent. Here the sample spans 24,000 or so clones, over 70% being singletons. The source was unsorted PBMCs, collected 3 years after starting antiretroviral therapy. Receptors originate from a man between 18 and 35 years old with HIV. The CDR3 runs from the conserved cysteine through the conserved F or W. The D gene is left open where the match is weak. Size tells how often a clone was seen (once, few, many) or the class of an expanded clone, and some rows leave it out.

v_call	clone_size	d_call	j_call	cdr3_aa	cdr3_nt
TRBV5-1	-	-	TRBJ2-7	CASSLDYSGGGEQYF	TGCGCCAGCAGCTTGGACTACAGTGGGGGCGGCGAGCAGTACTTC
TRBV6-6	-	-	TRBJ1-6	CASREQGLKGSPLHF	TGTGCCAGCAGGGAACAGGGCCTTAAGGGGTCACCCCTCCACTTT
TRBV5-6	once	-	TRBJ2-7	CASRSEIGRGYEQYF	TGTGCCAGCAGGAGCGAAATAGGCAGGGGTTACGAGCAGTACTTC
TRBV2	-	-	TRBJ2-2	CASSEFESATGELFF	TGTGCCAGCAGTGAATTTGAGTCGGCCACCGGGGAGCTGTTTTTT
TRBV29-1	-	-	TRBJ1-1	CSVDFSPGTEAFF	TGCAGCGTTGATTTCTCCCCGGGGACTGAAGCTTTCTTT
TRBV11-2	-	TRBD1	TRBJ1-6	CASSLGQGGSPLHF	TGTGCCAGCAGCCTAGGACAGGGAGGATCACCCCTCCACTTT
TRBV5-1	-	TRBD2	TRBJ2-1	CASSLGLAVTYNEQFF	TGCGCCAGCAGCCTAGGACTAGCCGTCACCTACAATGAGCAGTTCTTC
TRBV5-1	-	TRBD2	TRBJ2-1	CASSWPGERGEFEQFF	TGCGCCAGCAGCTGGCCCGGGGAGCGGGGGGAGTTTGAGCAGTTCTTC
TRBV4-1	-	TRBD1	TRBJ1-5	CASSRQGQSQPQHF	TGCGCCAGCAGCCGACAGGGGCAGAGCCAGCCCCAGCATTTT
TRBV10-2	-	-	TRBJ2-5	CASSDGETQYF	TGCGCCAGCAGTGACGGAGAGACCCAGTACTTC
TRBV2	-	TRBD2	TRBJ2-2	CAGRGDNTGELFF	TGTGCCGGGCGGGGGGATAACACCGGGGAGCTGTTTTTT
TRBV2	few	-	TRBJ1-2	CASSALTDGYTF	TGTGCCAGCAGTGCCTTGACAGATGGCTACACCTTC
TRBV9	few	-	TRBJ2-7	CASSVRQESYEQYF	TGTGCCAGCAGCGTGAGGCAGGAGTCCTACGAGCAGTACTTC
TRBV5-6	-	TRBD2	TRBJ2-3	CASSLGPLRAGGRTDTQYF	TGTGCCAGCAGCTTGGGCCCCCTGAGAGCGGGGGGCCGCACAGATACGCAGTATTTT
TRBV5-1	-	-	TRBJ2-3	CASSLEGSVQGTDTQYF	TGCGCCAGCAGCTTGGAAGGTTCCGTACAAGGCACAGATACGCAGTATTTT
TRBV7-8	-	TRBD2	TRBJ2-1	CASSLRLAGAQGRGQFF	TGTGCCAGCAGCTTAAGGCTAGCGGGGGCACAGGGTCGCGGGCAGTTCTTC
TRBV25-1	-	TRBD2	TRBJ2-3	CASSEKAGATDTQYF	TGTGCCAGCAGTGAGAAAGCGGGGGCCACAGATACGCAGTATTTT
TRBV6-4	medium-sized	TRBD2	TRBJ2-3	CASSDSSGGSDTQYF	TGTGCCAGCAGTGACTCGAGCGGGGGGTCAGATACGCAGTATTTT
TRBV5-1	few	-	TRBJ1-2	CASSGMDYGYTF	TGCGCCAGCAGCGGAATGGACTATGGCTACACCTTC
TRBV6-1	-	-	TRBJ2-7	CASSTGDQGYEQYF	TGTGCCAGCAGTACCGGCGACCAGGGATACGAGCAGTACTTC
TRBV11-2	-	-	TRBJ1-4	CASSWGREAEKLFF	TGTGCCAGCAGCTGGGGCAGGGAGGCTGAAAAACTGTTTTTT
TRBV9	-	-	TRBJ2-3	CASNSPEGGAPDTQYF	TGTGCCAGCAACTCACCAGAGGGCGGGGCCCCTGATACGCAGTATTTT
TRBV5-1	-	TRBD1	TRBJ1-1	CASSLKGGSTEAFF	TGCGCCAGCAGCTTGAAAGGGGGCTCCACTGAAGCTTTCTTT
TRBV19	-	-	TRBJ1-5	CASSIEEQRPQHF	TGTGCCAGTAGTATAGAGGAGCAGAGGCCCCAGCATTTT
TRBV6-6	few	-	TRBJ1-2	CASSSVLYGYTF	TGTGCCAGCAGTTCTGTGCTCTATGGCTACACCTTC
TRBV5-6	-	TRBD1	TRBJ1-1	CASSFNRDRPEAFF	TGTGCCAGCAGCTTCAACCGGGACAGGCCCGAGGCTTTCTTT
TRBV6-1	-	-	TRBJ1-2	CASSHPFPGTYGYTF	TGTGCCAGCAGTCACCCTTTTCCAGGGACCTATGGCTACACCTTC
TRBV19	-	-	TRBJ1-5	CATLGGNRASNQPQHF	TGTGCCACCCTCGGTGGGAACAGGGCAAGCAATCAGCCCCAGCATTTT
TRBV6-5	-	-	TRBJ1-6	CASSPPGSPLHF	TGTGCCAGCAGCCCCCCCGGTTCACCCCTCCACTTT
TRBV18	-	TRBD1	TRBJ1-1	CASSNQGGEAFF	TGTGCCAGCTCCAACCAGGGGGGTGAAGCTTTCTTT
TRBV7-9	-	-	TRBJ1-5	CASSFTLSQPQHF	TGTGCCAGCAGCTTCACACTCAGTCAGCCCCAGCATTTT
TRBV4-2	-	-	TRBJ1-3	CASSQDSEGIGPNTIYF	TGTGCCAGCAGCCAAGATAGTGAAGGGATTGGACCAAACACCATATATTTT
TRBV27	few	-	TRBJ2-2	CASTTYINRNTGELFF	TGTGCCAGCACCACATATATTAACAGGAACACCGGGGAGCTGTTTTTT
TRBV5-1	few	-	TRBJ2-7	CASSLRGRYYEQYF	TGCGCCAGCAGCTTACGGGGGCGCTACTACGAGCAGTACTTC
TRBV6-5	few	TRBD1	TRBJ1-5	CASSRDRDQPQHF	TGTGCCAGCTCGAGGGACAGGGATCAGCCCCAGCATTTT
TRBV18	-	-	TRBJ2-4	CASSPPVTDIQYF	TGTGCCAGCTCTCCCCCGGTCACGGACATTCAGTACTTC
TRBV6-1	-	-	TRBJ1-6	CASSEAVISSSPLHF	TGTGCCAGCAGTGAGGCGGTCATCAGTAGTTCACCCCTCCACTTT
TRBV30	-	-	TRBJ1-2	CALPAPSGGYTF	TGTGCCCTTCCGGCTCCTTCGGGTGGCTACACCTTC
TRBV30	-	TRBD1	TRBJ2-5	CAWSVSSIWGQRQETQYF	TGTGCCTGGAGTGTCTCTTCTATTTGGGGACAGAGACAAGAGACCCAGTACTTC
TRBV7-9	-	-	TRBJ2-1	CASSFLVRAYNEQFF	TGTGCCAGCAGCTTTTTGGTTCGGGCCTACAATGAGCAGTTCTTC
TRBV4-2	once	TRBD2	TRBJ2-1	CASSQDLGGTDNEQFF	TGTGCCAGCAGCCAAGATCTCGGGGGGACGGACAATGAGCAGTTCTTC
TRBV11-1	-	-	TRBJ2-6	CASSLYFISGANVLTF	TGTGCCAGCAGCTTATATTTCATCTCTGGGGCCAACGTCCTGACTTTC
TRBV15	-	-	TRBJ2-3	CATSRDMRSTDTQYF	TGTGCCACCAGCAGAGATATGCGTAGCACAGATACGCAGTATTTT
TRBV15	-	-	TRBJ2-2	CATSRDRVGHGELFF	TGTGCCACCAGCAGAGATCGGGTGGGACACGGGGAGCTGTTTTTT
TRBV11-2	few	-	TRBJ2-2	CASSLDRATGELFF	TGTGCCAGCAGCTTAGACAGGGCCACCGGGGAGCTGTTTTTT
TRBV19	-	TRBD1	TRBJ1-4	CASSIMGGGVEKLFF	TGTGCCAGTAGTATAATGGGAGGGGGCGTTGAAAAACTGTTTTTT
TRBV30	-	-	TRBJ1-2	CAWSGEVPSAGYTF	TGTGCCTGGAGCGGAGAGGTCCCCTCAGCTGGCTACACCTTC
TRBV5-1	-	TRBD2	TRBJ2-2	CASSLIERGNTGELFF	TGCGCCAGCAGCTTGATCGAGCGGGGCAACACCGGGGAGCTGTTTTTT
TRBV28	-	TRBD1	TRBJ1-2	CASTLFGADRYEGYTF	TGTGCCAGCACCCTCTTCGGAGCGGACAGGTATGAAGGCTACACCTTC
TRBV9	-	TRBD2	TRBJ2-1	CASSGSSGGLLNEQFF	TGTGCCAGCAGCGGAAGTAGCGGGGGGTTGTTAAATGAGCAGTTCTTC
TRBV2	-	-	TRBJ2-3	CASSQLPGNTDTQYF	TGTGCCAGCAGTCAACTGCCGGGAAACACAGATACGCAGTATTTT